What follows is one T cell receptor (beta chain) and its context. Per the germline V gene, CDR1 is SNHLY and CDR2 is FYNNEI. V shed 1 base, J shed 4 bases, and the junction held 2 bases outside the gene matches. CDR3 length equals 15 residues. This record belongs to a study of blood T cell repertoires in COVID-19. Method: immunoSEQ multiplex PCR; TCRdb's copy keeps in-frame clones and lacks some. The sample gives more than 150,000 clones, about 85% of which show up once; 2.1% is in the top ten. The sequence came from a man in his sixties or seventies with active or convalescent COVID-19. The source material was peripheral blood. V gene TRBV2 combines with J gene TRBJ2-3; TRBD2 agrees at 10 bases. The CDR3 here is CASSEVGLAPDTQYF. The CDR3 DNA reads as TGTGCCAGCAGTGAAGTGGGACTAGCGCCAGATACGCAGTATTTT.